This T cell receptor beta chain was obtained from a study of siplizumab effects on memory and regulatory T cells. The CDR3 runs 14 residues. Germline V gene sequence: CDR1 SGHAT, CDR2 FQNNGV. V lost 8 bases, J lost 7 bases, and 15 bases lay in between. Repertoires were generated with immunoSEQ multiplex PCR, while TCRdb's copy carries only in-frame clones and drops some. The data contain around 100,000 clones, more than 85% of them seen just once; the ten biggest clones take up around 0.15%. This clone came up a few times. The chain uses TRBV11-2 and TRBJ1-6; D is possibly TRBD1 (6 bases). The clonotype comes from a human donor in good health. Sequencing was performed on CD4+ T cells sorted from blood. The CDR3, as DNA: TGTGCCAGCGCCATCTACGGACAGAATTCACCCCTCCACTTT. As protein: CASAIYGQNSPLHF.